A selection of T cell receptor beta chains follows, all from one sample in a study of blood T cell repertoires in COVID-19. The method was immunoSEQ multiplex PCR; TCRdb's version includes in-frame clones alone and lacks a portion of them. Of 43,000 or so clones listed, about nine tenths were seen once; the top ten hold 15%. Material: peripheral blood. All receptors come from a man in his sixties with active COVID-19. CDR3s include the opening cysteine and the closing phenylalanine or tryptophan.

CDR3 protein: CASSSVPGTDTQYF; V gene: TRBV5-1
CDR3 protein: CASSSTGGRYGYTF; V gene: TRBV28
CDR3 protein: CASSSRGSKAFF; V gene: TRBV28
CDR3 protein: CASRKGVNTEAFF; V gene: TRBV4-3
CDR3 protein: CASSPIQGPNTGELFF; V gene: TRBV5-1
CDR3 protein: CSARGQDWTEAFF; V gene: TRBV29-1
CDR3 protein: CASSRTGTGDTGELFF; V gene: TRBV5-1
CDR3 protein: CASSLGDRVDGELFF; V gene: TRBV12-1
CDR3 protein: CASSLAITGYGQFF; V gene: TRBV5-1
CDR3 protein: CSASLRGRAYGYTF; V gene: TRBV20-1
CDR3 protein: CASSLGTGVFGKNIQYF; V gene: TRBV11-3
CDR3 protein: CASSLRGRGPYNEQFF; V gene: TRBV7-3
CDR3 protein: CASSLGWTWNSGANVLTF; V gene: TRBV5-6
CDR3 protein: CASSLAGGRLDNEQFF; V gene: TRBV7-3
CDR3 protein: CSASTGMDQPQHF; V gene: TRBV29-1
CDR3 protein: CASSGEGRVASPLHF; V gene: TRBV19
CDR3 protein: CAISEGQGGRGYTF; V gene: TRBV10-3
CDR3 protein: CASSTGGPANTGELFF; V gene: TRBV6-6
CDR3 protein: CASRIQGAGETQYF; V gene: TRBV6-5
CDR3 protein: CASSQGGRNTIYF; V gene: TRBV3-1/TRBV3-2
CDR3 protein: CASSESGTIYNEQFF; V gene: TRBV9
CDR3 protein: CSANGQGLGTEAFF; V gene: TRBV29-1
CDR3 protein: CASSLGGQGTSPLHF; V gene: TRBV5-1
CDR3 protein: CATSATGGSNQPQHF; V gene: TRBV24-1
CDR3 protein: CASSRRGVDQYF; V gene: TRBV6-5
CDR3 protein: CASSLGQVTDTQYF; V gene: TRBV7-8
CDR3 protein: CASSIGGLAGGAETQYF; V gene: TRBV19
CDR3 protein: CASSSGLAGETQYF; V gene: TRBV5-6
CDR3 protein: CASSEYDSPNYGYTF; V gene: TRBV25-1
CDR3 protein: CASQPPGTGRRSTEAFF; V gene: TRBV28
CDR3 protein: CASSPGLAPWGQETQYF; V gene: TRBV14
CDR3 protein: CASSPGHSTDTQYF; V gene: TRBV5-1
CDR3 protein: CSLGTTYLSTDTQYF; V gene: TRBV29-1
CDR3 protein: CASSQRLAEQETQYF; V gene: TRBV27
CDR3 protein: CASTTQGGNTEAFF; V gene: TRBV28
CDR3 protein: CASSLYRVEKLFF; V gene: TRBV7-2
CDR3 protein: CASSVGGTVNNEQFF; V gene: TRBV9
CDR3 protein: CAISDGGTEAFF; V gene: TRBV10-3
CDR3 protein: CASSVGGGDPSSYNSPLHF; V gene: TRBV5-6
CDR3 protein: CAAKEQGLNTEAFF; V gene: TRBV19
CDR3 protein: CASSPRRRGTDTQYF; V gene: TRBV27
CDR3 protein: CASSPFPVGTFGTTQYF; V gene: TRBV14
CDR3 protein: CASSTGPYEQYF; V gene: TRBV2
CDR3 protein: CASSHSTSGRNEQFF; V gene: TRBV4-1
CDR3 protein: CASSLDRVEQYF; V gene: TRBV12-3/TRBV12-4
CDR3 protein: CASPEGGRFTGELFF; V gene: TRBV30
CDR3 protein: CASSSGQSANYGYTF; V gene: TRBV7-9
CDR3 protein: CASSPGLGSQAFF; V gene: TRBV4-1
CDR3 protein: CASSTRPGGNQPQHF; V gene: TRBV6-5
CDR3 protein: CASSRLAGVYEQFF; V gene: TRBV13
CDR3 protein: CASRTLISRKLFF; V gene: TRBV27
CDR3 protein: CASSIDGRGQETQYF; V gene: TRBV19
CDR3 protein: CASSYLGGRRYGYTF; V gene: TRBV27
CDR3 protein: CASSSTGTGAHEQYF; V gene: TRBV5-1